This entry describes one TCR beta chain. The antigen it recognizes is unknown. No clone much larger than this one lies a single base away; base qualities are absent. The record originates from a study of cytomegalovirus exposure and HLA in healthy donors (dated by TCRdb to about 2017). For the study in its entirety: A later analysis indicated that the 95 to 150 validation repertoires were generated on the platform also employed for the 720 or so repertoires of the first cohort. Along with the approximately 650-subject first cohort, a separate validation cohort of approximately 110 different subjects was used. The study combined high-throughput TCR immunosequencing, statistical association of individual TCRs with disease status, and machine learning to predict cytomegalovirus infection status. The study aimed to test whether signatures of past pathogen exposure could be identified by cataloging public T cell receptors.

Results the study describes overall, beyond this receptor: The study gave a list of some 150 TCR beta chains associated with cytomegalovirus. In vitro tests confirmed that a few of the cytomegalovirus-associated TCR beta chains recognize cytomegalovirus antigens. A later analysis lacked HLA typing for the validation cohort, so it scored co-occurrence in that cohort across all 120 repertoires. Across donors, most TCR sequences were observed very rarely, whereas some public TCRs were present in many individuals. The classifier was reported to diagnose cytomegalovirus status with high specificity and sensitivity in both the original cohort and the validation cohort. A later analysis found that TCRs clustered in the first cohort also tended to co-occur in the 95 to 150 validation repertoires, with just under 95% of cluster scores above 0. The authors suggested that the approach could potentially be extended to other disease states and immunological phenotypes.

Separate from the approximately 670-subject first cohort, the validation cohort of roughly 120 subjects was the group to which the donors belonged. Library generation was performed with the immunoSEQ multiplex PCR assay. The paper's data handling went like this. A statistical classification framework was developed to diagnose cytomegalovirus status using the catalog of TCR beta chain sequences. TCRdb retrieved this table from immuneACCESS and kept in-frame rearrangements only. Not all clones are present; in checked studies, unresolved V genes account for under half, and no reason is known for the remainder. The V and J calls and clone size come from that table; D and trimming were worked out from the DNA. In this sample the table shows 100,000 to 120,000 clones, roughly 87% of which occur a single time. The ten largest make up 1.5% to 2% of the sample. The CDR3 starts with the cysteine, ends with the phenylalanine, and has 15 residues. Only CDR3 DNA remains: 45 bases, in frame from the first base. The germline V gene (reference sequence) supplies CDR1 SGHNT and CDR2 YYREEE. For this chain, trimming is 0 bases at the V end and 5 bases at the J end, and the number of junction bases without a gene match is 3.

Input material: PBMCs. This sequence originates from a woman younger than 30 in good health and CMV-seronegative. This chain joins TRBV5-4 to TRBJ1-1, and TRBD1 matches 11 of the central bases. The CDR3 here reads CASSLEGTGGTEAFF. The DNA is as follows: TGTGCCAGCAGCTTGGAGGGGACAGGGGGGACTGAAGCTTTCTTT.